Listed here are 21 T cell receptor beta chains from one sample, sequenced in a study of shared clonotypes between healthy human individuals. The protocol was immunoSEQ multiplex PCR, while the TCRdb copy is restricted to in-frame clones and leaves out a portion. Seen here are about half a million clones, roughly 77% observed once, and the top ten hold 13%. The material sequenced was PBMCs. Every receptor here comes from a woman aged 40 to 50 in good health. Some clones in this sample may be carry-over from other donors' samples.

This chain links TRBV29-1 with TRBJ2-1; D call uncertain. V shed 8 bases and J shed 0 bases, with 8 bases lying between them. The CDR3 has 12 residues. From germline, CDR1 is SQVTM and CDR2 ANQGSEA. The CDR3 coding sequence is TGCAGCTCCCGTCGCTCCTACAATGAGCAGTTCTTC. Protein: CSSRRSYNEQFF.

The chain recombines TRBV11-2 with TRBJ2-5; 7 nucleotides match TRBD1. This CDR3 has 15 amino acids. J gave up 3 bases and V 3 bases, and 7 bases lay outside the gene matches. The V gene's germline CDR1 is SGHAT and CDR2 FQNNGV. The CDR3 DNA reads TGTGCCAGCAGCTTTACGACAGGGACAGAAGAGACCCAGTACTTC. This gives the protein CASSFTTGTEETQYF.

The V call is TRBV19, the J call TRBJ2-7; TRBD1 agrees at 9 bases. Germline CDR1 and CDR2: LNHDA and SQIVND (reference sequence). The CDR3 loop spans 12 amino acids. V dropped 9 bases and J dropped 5; count of bases not matched to a gene: 5. The chain's CDR3 is CASGTGIDEQYF. The CDR3 nucleotides read TGTGCCAGCGGGACAGGGATCGACGAGCAGTACTTC.

The chain carries TRBV29-1 and TRBJ2-6; D is unresolved. Germline CDR1 is SQVTM and CDR2 is ANQGSEA. This CDR3 is 13 amino acids long. V was cut by 6 bases and J by 0 bases, with 6 bases left in between. CDR3 DNA: TGCAGCGTACAGTTCTCTGGGGCCAACGTCCTGACTTTC. It yields the protein CSVQFSGANVLTF. Supplemented by reference TRBV29-1 and TRBJ2-6, the full variable domain reads SAVISQKPSRDICQRGTSLTIQCQVDSQVTMMFWYRQQPGQSLTLIATANQGSEATYESGFVIDKFPISRPNLTFSTLTVSNMSPEDSSIYLCSVQFSGANVLTFGAGSRLTVL.

The V call is TRBV5-4, the J call TRBJ2-7; TRBD1 matches 9 bases. This CDR3 spans 14 amino acids. The trim removed 1 base at V and 6 bases at J, leaving 5 bases unmatched. Germline V lookup: CDR1 SGHNT, CDR2 YYREEE (reference sequence). For the CDR3, the DNA is TGTGCCAGCAGCTTGTGGGACAGGGCAACCGAGCAGTACTTC. It yields the protein CASSLWDRATEQYF. Full variable domain (missing parts from reference TRBV5-4 and TRBJ2-7): ETGVTQSPTHLIKTRGQQVTLRCSSQSGHNTVSWYQQALGQGPQFIFQYYREEENGRGNFPPRFSGLQFPNYSSELNVNALELDDSALYLCASSLWDRATEQYFGPGTRLTVT.

The chain combines TRBV9 with TRBJ2-2, with no clear D. Germline values: CDR1 SGDLS, CDR2 YYNGEE. This CDR3 region has 13 residues. Between the trimmed V and J ends, which lost 4 bases and 4 bases, there was a span of 8 bases. DNA for the CDR3: TGTGCCAGCAGCCTTCGGAGCACCGGGGAGCTGTTTTTT. This sequence encodes CASSLRSTGELFF.

The rearrangement uses TRBV4-2 and TRBJ1-1, with D uncertain. Trimming took off 0 bases at V and 10 bases at J, with 12 bases between the two ends. From germline, CDR1 is LGHNA and CDR2 YNFKEQ. The CDR3 is made up of 13 amino acids. For the CDR3, the DNA is TGTGCCAGCAGCCAAGATCGGTTGGGCCCAGCTTTCTTT. Translation: CASSQDRLGPAFF.

The rearrangement uses TRBV29-1 and TRBJ2-3, with a possible D match to TRBD1 (5 bases). CDR3 size: 16 residues. The germline V and J ends were trimmed by 0 bases and 3 bases, with 16 bases remaining between them. Germline V gene lookup returns CDR1 SQVTM and CDR2 ANQGSEA. CDR3 in DNA: TGCAGCGTTGAAGAACGGTCAGGGTCGGGTACAGATACGCAGTATTTT. This encodes CSVEERSGSGTDTQYF.

Of note for this clone: It differs at one base from a far larger clone, so likely a read error. Other DNA sequences in this sample translate to the same CDR3. This chain uses TRBV5-1 with TRBJ1-1; TRBD1 matches 11 bases. Germline values: CDR1 SGHRS, CDR2 YFSETQ. The CDR3 contains 18 residues. V shed 4 bases and J 1 base; nucleotides not matched to a gene: 12. CDR3 sequence: CASSVDRGLVGRNTEAFF. CDR3 DNA: TGCGCCAGCAGCGTGGACAGGGGGCTAGTGGGCAGGAACACTGAAGCTTTCTTT.

Only a few counts were recorded for this clone. The J gene is TRBJ1-4, the V gene TRBV10-3; no definite D call. The CDR3 totals 12 residues. Deletions cut 0 bases from V and 10 bases from J, with 6 bases between. The germline V gene has CDR1 ENHRY and CDR2 SYGVKD. CDR3 protein: CAISESEGKLFF. CDR3 DNA: TGTGCCATCAGTGAGTCTGAGGGAAAACTGTTTTTT.

The V call is TRBV4-2, the J call TRBJ1-4; TRBD1 is a possible D gene (5 bases). CDR1 is LGHNA and CDR2 is YNFKEQ in the germline V gene. V was clipped by 2 bases and J by 8 bases, with 15 bases between them. The CDR3 loop spans 15 amino acids. The CDR3 region is CASSQSTGDVEKLFF. The CDR3 DNA reads as TGTGCCAGCAGCCAATCGACTGGGGACGTAGAAAAACTGTTTTTT.

About this clone itself: The same CDR3 is also encoded by other DNA sequences in this sample. The chain is built from TRBV5-1 and TRBJ1-1, with D possibly being TRBD1 (5 bases). Germline loops: CDR1 SGHRS, CDR2 YFSETQ. The CDR3 runs 13 residues. V was pared by 4 bases and J by 2 bases, with 9 bases between. DNA of the CDR3: TGCGCCAGCAGCAGTACAGGAAACACTGAAGCTTTCTTT. It encodes CASSSTGNTEAFF.

The chain couples TRBV4-2 to TRBJ1-2; D possibly corresponds to TRBD1 (6 bases). Trimming left V 5 bases short and J 6 bases short, with 13 bases between. Germline values: CDR1 LGHNA, CDR2 YNFKEQ. The CDR3 is 13 amino acids. The CDR3 nucleotides read TGTGCCAGCAGCGGCTCCCAGGGGAATGGCTACACCTTC. Residues: CASSGSQGNGYTF.

The rearrangement links TRBV7-2 to TRBJ1-5, with D possibly being TRBD1 (5 bases). V dropped 5 bases and J dropped 3 bases, with 17 bases sitting between them. CDR3 size: 16 residues. Germline CDR1 is SGHTA and CDR2 is FQGNSA. CDR3 DNA sequence: TGTGCCAGCAGCCCTCATGGGGGAGGGAACAATCAGCCCCAGCATTTT. This codes for CASSPHGGGNNQPQHF. Full variable domain (rest looked up from reference TRBV7-2 and TRBJ1-5): GAGVSQSPSNKVTEKGKDVELRCDPISGHTALYWYRQSLGQGLEFLIYFQGNSAPDKSGLPSDRFSAERTGGSVSTLTIQRTQQEDSAVYLCASSPHGGGNNQPQHFGDGTRLSIL.

The chain is built from TRBV9 and TRBJ1-3, with D possibly matching TRBD1 (6 bases). CDR3 size: 17 residues. Germline CDR1 is SGDLS and CDR2 is YYNGEE. V lost 0 bases and J lost 0, with 13 bases in between. The CDR3 DNA reads TGTGCCAGCAGCGTAGATCCAGGGGCCTACTCTGGAAACACCATATATTTT. Its translation is CASSVDPGAYSGNTIYF.

The genes are TRBV7-9 and TRBJ1-2; D remains ambiguous. Trimming removed 2 bases at V and 4 bases at J, with 11 bases between. CDR1 is SEHNR and CDR2 is FQNEAQ in the germline V gene (reference sequence). CDR3 length: 14 amino acids. CDR3 region: CASSLSHGGYGYTF. The CDR3 DNA reads TGTGCCAGCAGCTTATCACACGGAGGCTATGGCTACACCTTC. The variable domain in full, with the rest retrieved from reference TRBV7-9 and TRBJ1-2, is DTGVSQNPRHKITKRGQNVTFRCDPISEHNRLYWYRQTLGQGPEFLTYFQNEAQLEKSRLLSDRFSAERPKGSFSTLEIQRTEQGDSAMYLCASSLSHGGYGYTFGSGTRLTVV.

The CDR3 region is CASSVTGGSIEQYF. Written as DNA, the CDR3 is TGTGCCAGCAGTGTTACAGGGGGCTCCATCGAGCAGTACTTC. The chain has TRBV2 and TRBJ2-7; TRBD1 matches 9 bases. Germline V lookup: CDR1 SNHLY, CDR2 FYNNEI. V lost 4 bases to trimming and J lost 6 bases; unmatched junction nucleotides: 7. The CDR3 is made up of 14 amino acids.

The V and J genes are TRBV9 and TRBJ2-2, with 9 bases matching TRBD2. Trimming cost V 1 base and J 7 bases; bases outside gene matches: 8. Looked up from germline, CDR1 is SGDLS and CDR2 is YYNGEE. This CDR3 spans 16 amino acids. CDR3 sequence reads: CASSVRAGGPGGELFF. CDR3 coding DNA: TGTGCCAGCAGCGTAAGGGCGGGAGGGCCTGGCGGGGAGCTGTTTTTT.

In DNA, the CDR3 is TGCGCCAGCAGCTTCGGGGGTCATAGGTCCGGGGAGCTGTTTTTT. Protein product: CASSFGGHRSGELFF. The genes are TRBV5-1 and TRBJ2-2; tentative D call: TRBD2 (6 bases). V was trimmed by 2 bases and J by 6 bases, leaving 14 bases between them. The CDR3 covers 15 residues. Germline V gene lookup returns CDR1 SGHRS and CDR2 YFSETQ.

This chain joins TRBV5-4 and TRBJ1-4; possible D gene TRBD1, 5 bases. The CDR3 covers 14 residues. Looked up from germline, CDR1 is SGHNT and CDR2 is YYREEE (reference sequence). Trimming took off 3 bases at V and 8 bases at J, with 14 bases between the two ends. CDR3 residues: CASSSQGTGEKLFF. In DNA, the CDR3 is TGTGCCAGCAGCTCTCAGGGTACGGGGGAAAAACTGTTTTTT.

The chain links TRBV25-1 to TRBJ2-5; 9 nucleotides agree with TRBD1. TRBJ2-7 explains the end of the DNA better; the J call may be wrong. Per the germline V gene, CDR1 is MGHDK and CDR2 is SYGVNS. CDR3 length: 14 amino acids. CDR3 sequence reads: CASSTTGGYYEQYF. In DNA form, the CDR3 reads TGTGCCAGCAGTACGACAGGGGGATACTACGAGCAGTACTTC.